A selection of T cell receptor beta chains follows, all from one sample in a study of shared clonotypes between healthy human individuals. Measured with immunoSEQ multiplex PCR; TCRdb has only the in-frame clones, and not every one. This table holds over a million clones, roughly 97% found once. Sample: naive CD4+ T cells sorted from blood. Source of these receptors: a man aged 25-40 years in good health. Both conserved end residues are part of each CDR3. D genes are given only for firm matches. Rows may omit the clone size; those that give it use once, few, many or a size class.

d_gene,j_gene,abundance,v_gene,CDR3aa,CDR3nt
NA,TRBJ2-5,NA,TRBV28,CASRDPGPWKETQYF,TGTGCCAGCAGAGATCCGGGCCCTTGGAAGGAGACCCAGTACTTC
TRBD1,TRBJ1-1,NA,TRBV7-2,CASSPPGTAFGTEAFF,TGTGCCAGCAGTCCCCCCGGGACAGCCTTTGGTACTGAAGCTTTCTTT
NA,TRBJ2-7,once,TRBV11-2,CASSLGGLGALSDYEQYF,TGTGCCAGCAGCTTAGGAGGTCTCGGGGCACTAAGCGACTACGAGCAGTACTTC
TRBD1,TRBJ2-5,NA,TRBV30,CAWGKRTGGETQYF,TGTGCCTGGGGGAAGAGGACAGGGGGAGAGACCCAGTACTTC
NA,TRBJ2-5,NA,TRBV18,CASSPPSGVRETQYF,TGTGCCAGCTCACCCCCGAGCGGTGTCCGAGAGACCCAGTACTTC
NA,TRBJ2-7,NA,TRBV20-1,CSAPRYLEQYF,TGCAGTGCTCCCAGATACCTCGAGCAGTACTTC
TRBD1,TRBJ2-5,few,TRBV25-1,CASSNPSGTGDGETQYF,TGTGCCAGCAGTAACCCTTCGGGGACAGGGGATGGCGAGACCCAGTACTTC
TRBD2,TRBJ2-5,NA,TRBV7-2,CASSLPVAGLPHGTQYF,TGTGCCAGCAGCCTCCCTGTAGCGGGACTCCCACATGGGACCCAGTACTTC
NA,TRBJ2-1,NA,TRBV13,CASREGGPFSYNEQFF,TGTGCCAGCAGGGAAGGGGGTCCCTTCTCCTACAATGAGCAGTTCTTC
NA,TRBJ2-7,NA,TRBV28,CASSLRNRVEQYF,TGTGCCAGCAGTTTAAGAAACAGGGTAGAACAGTACTTC
TRBD1,TRBJ2-1,NA,TRBV9,CASSVAIGGVNEQFF,TGTGCCAGCAGCGTAGCTATAGGGGGCGTCAATGAGCAGTTCTTC
TRBD1,TRBJ2-7,NA,TRBV20-1,CRGGQGDEQYF,TGCAGAGGGGGACAGGGCGACGAGCAGTACTTC
TRBD2,TRBJ2-1,NA,TRBV5-1,CASSAGTSGRADEQFF,TGCGCCAGCAGCGCCGGGACTAGCGGGAGGGCTGATGAGCAGTTCTTC
NA,TRBJ2-4,NA,TRBV2,CASSWDSAEANIQYF,TGTGCCAGCAGTTGGGACTCCGCGGAAGCAAACATTCAGTACTTC
NA,TRBJ2-7,few,TRBV7-2,CASSSKGDPVYEQYF,TGTGCCAGCAGCTCAAAGGGGGATCCTGTCTACGAGCAGTACTTC
NA,TRBJ2-7,NA,TRBV5-8,CASSLTTGHLSYEQYF,TGTGCCAGCAGCTTAACCACGGGACACTTATCCTACGAGCAGTACTTC
NA,TRBJ1-3,NA,TRBV5-1,CASSPGGLTGNTIYF,TGCGCCAGCAGCCCCGGGGGCCTCACTGGGAACACCATATATTTT
NA,TRBJ2-7,NA,TRBV5-4,CASSRPDSLSYEQYF,TGTGCCAGCAGCCGCCCCGACAGTCTTTCCTACGAGCAGTACTTC
NA,TRBJ1-3,NA,TRBV10-3,CAISEVSGNTIYF,TGTGCCATCAGTGAGGTCTCTGGAAACACCATATATTTT
TRBD2,TRBJ2-3,NA,TRBV5-4,CASSPQPTSGSTDTQYF,TGTGCCAGCAGCCCCCAGCCGACTAGCGGGAGCACAGATACGCAGTATTTT
TRBD1,TRBJ1-1,NA,TRBV30,CAWCQGGTEAFF,TGTGCCTGGTGTCAGGGGGGGACTGAAGCTTTCTTT
TRBD1,TRBJ2-5,NA,TRBV7-7,CASSLPGQGEETQYF,TGTGCTAGCAGCTTACCGGGACAGGGGGAAGAGACCCAGTACTTC
NA,TRBJ2-2,NA,TRBV5-4,CASSLGSTGELFF,TGTGCCAGCAGCCTGGGAAGCACCGGGGAGCTGTTTTTT
TRBD2,TRBJ2-7,NA,TRBV7-2,CASQEAGGYYEQYF,TGTGCCAGCCAGGAGGCGGGAGGGTACTACGAGCAGTACTTC
NA,TRBJ1-5,NA,TRBV6-5,CASREGTANQPQHF,TGTGCCAGCAGGGAAGGGACGGCCAATCAGCCCCAGCATTTT
NA,TRBJ2-3,NA,TRBV9,CASSVGPTTGTDTQYF,TGTGCCAGCAGCGTGGGTCCCACGACGGGCACAGATACGCAGTATTTT
NA,TRBJ2-1,NA,TRBV4-3,CASSHYGTPNNEQFF,TGCGCCAGCAGCCATTACGGGACTCCCAACAATGAGCAGTTCTTC
NA,TRBJ2-5,NA,TRBV29-1,CSVAPPGEKTQYF,TGCAGCGTCGCCCCTCCGGGGGAGAAGACCCAGTACTTC
TRBD2,TRBJ2-3,NA,TRBV10-1,CASSGVAGESTDTQYF,TGCGCCAGCAGTGGGGTTGCGGGAGAAAGCACAGATACGCAGTATTTT
TRBD2,TRBJ2-1,once,TRBV5-6,CASSLRTSRIPSYNEQFF,TGTGCCAGCAGCTTGCGGACTAGCCGGATTCCGTCCTACAATGAGCAGTTCTTC
TRBD2,TRBJ2-1,NA,TRBV11-3,CASSPHGLAVTYNEQFF,TGTGCCAGCAGCCCCCACGGACTAGCGGTAACATACAATGAGCAGTTCTTC
NA,TRBJ1-1,NA,TRBV5-5,CASSSQERTEAFF,TGTGCCAGCAGCTCGCAAGAGAGGACTGAAGCTTTCTTT
TRBD1,TRBJ1-1,NA,TRBV9,CASSVGGDSTEAFF,TGTGCCAGCAGCGTAGGGGGGGACAGTACTGAAGCTTTCTTT
TRBD1,TRBJ2-7,NA,TRBV6-1,CASVSGTGGYEQYF,TGTGCCAGCGTCTCCGGGACAGGGGGATACGAGCAGTACTTC
NA,TRBJ2-3,NA,TRBV10-3,CAITPGRSTDTQYF,TGTGCCATCACACCGGGACGAAGCACAGATACGCAGTATTTT
NA,TRBJ2-7,NA,TRBV7-9,CASSSPGGEQYF,TGTGCCAGCAGCTCCCCGGGTGGCGAGCAGTACTTC
TRBD2,TRBJ2-7,NA,TRBV7-9,CASSLGLAGDYEQYF,TGTGCCAGCAGCTTAGGGTTAGCGGGAGACTACGAGCAGTACTTC